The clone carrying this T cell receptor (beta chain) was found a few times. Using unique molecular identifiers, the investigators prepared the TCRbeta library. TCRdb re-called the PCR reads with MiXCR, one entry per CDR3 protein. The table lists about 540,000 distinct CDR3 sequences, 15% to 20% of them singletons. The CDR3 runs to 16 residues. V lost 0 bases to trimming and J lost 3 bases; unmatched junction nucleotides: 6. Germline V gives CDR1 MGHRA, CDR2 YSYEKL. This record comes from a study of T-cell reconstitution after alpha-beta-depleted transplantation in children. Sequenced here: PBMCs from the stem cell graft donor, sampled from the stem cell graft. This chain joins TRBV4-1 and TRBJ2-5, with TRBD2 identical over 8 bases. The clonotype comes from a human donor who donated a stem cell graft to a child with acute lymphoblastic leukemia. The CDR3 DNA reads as TGCGCCAGCAGCCAAGAGCTAGCGGGTTTTGAAGAGACCCAGTACTTC. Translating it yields CASSQELAGFEETQYF.